What follows describes a single T cell receptor (beta chain). What it recognizes is unknown. TCRdb analysed the 5' RACE reads with MiXCR anew, one entry per CDR3 protein. The data show a few hundred thousand distinct CDR3 sequences, 4% to 5.5% seen once. This specimen comes from a study of T cells after yellow fever vaccination. Study overall: Low-cell-number fractions were prepared with SMART-Seq v4 Ultra Low Input.

General study points: On re-exposure, the response was weaker but peaked faster, at day 5 versus 15. Re-detected after boosting: most primary clones, around 97% of CD4 and 75% to 90% of CD8. Highly abundant clonotypes carried over from the bulk population could end up in FACS-sorted repertoires as contaminants.

The TCR sequence derives from a man between 18 and 29 years old who received the YFV17D yellow fever vaccine. Sequencing used PBMCs, obtained 15 days after the yellow fever booster vaccination.

The CDR3 DNA reads TGTGCCAGCAGCCCCAAAACCGATGAGCAGTTCTTC. This encodes CASSPKTDEQFF. The chain couples TRBV7-9 to TRBJ2-1; the D is unclear. In germline, CDR1 is SEHNR, CDR2 FQNEAQ (reference sequence). The CDR3 has 12 residues. Trimming shortened V by 5 bases and J by 8 bases, and 10 bases separated the two germline ends.